This paragraph covers one T cell receptor beta chain sequence. The record originates from a study of blood T cell repertoires in COVID-19. Generated by immunoSEQ multiplex PCR, the TCRdb table keeps only in-frame clones and is missing some. The table lists 85,000 or so clones, under 90% of them singletons, with about 45% in the top ten. V gave up 2 bases and J gave up 0 bases, with 5 bases separating them. Germline V gives CDR1 SQVTM, CDR2 ANQGSEA. The CDR3 runs 13 residues. V and J are TRBV29-1 and TRBJ1-3; no clear D gene. This receptor was identified in a man older than 75 with acute or convalescent COVID-19. The sample taken for sequencing was peripheral blood. CDR3 sequence (DNA): TGCAGCGTTGAAACTAACTCTGGAAACACCATATATTTT. Protein product: CSVETNSGNTIYF.